These 16 T cell receptor beta chains came from one sample sequenced in a study of blood T cell repertoires in COVID-19. Here immunoSEQ multiplex PCR was the method, and the copy in TCRdb shows in-frame clones only, minus some. Among about 350,000 clones listed, roughly 86% were seen once. Sequenced input: peripheral blood. The receptors were gathered from a man aged 25-40 years with COVID-19, enrolled during active disease.

The rearrangement uses TRBV15 and TRBJ2-7, with 9 bases fitting TRBD1. Unmatched junction bases numbered 11, after V lost 5 bases and J lost 12 bases. The germline gives CDR1 LNHNV, CDR2 YYDKDF (reference sequence). The CDR3 totals 13 residues. This CDR3 reads CATSSGQGNIRYF. CDR3 coding DNA: TGTGCCACCAGCTCCGGACAGGGGAATATTCGGTACTTC.

J is TRBJ2-1 and V is TRBV28, with TRBD1 matching 10 bases. The CDR3 has 14 amino acids. The V and J ends lost 8 bases and 3 bases, in that order; junction bases with no gene match: 4. Germline V CDR1 and CDR2: MDHEN, SYDVKM. CDR3: CASEGQGIYNEQFF. The CDR3 bases are TGTGCCAGCGAGGGACAGGGGATCTACAATGAGCAGTTCTTC. Full variable domain (remainder filled in from reference TRBV28 and TRBJ2-1): DVKVTQSSRYLVKRTGEKVFLECVQDMDHENMFWYRQDPGLGLRLIYFSYDVKMKEKGDIPEGYSVSREKKERFSLILESASTNQTSMYLCASEGQGIYNEQFFGPGTRLTVL.

This chain uses TRBV10-3 with TRBJ2-3; 8 bases line up with TRBD1. Germline loops: CDR1 ENHRY, CDR2 SYGVKD. The CDR3 is made up of 13 amino acids. Trimming cost V 6 bases and J 4 bases; bases outside gene matches: 3. In DNA form, the CDR3 reads TGTGCCATCAGCCTCAGGGGGCCAGATACGCAGTATTTT. Its protein is CAISLRGPDTQYF.

The chain carries TRBV18 and TRBJ1-2, with 10 positions matching TRBD1. Trimming cost V 6 bases and J 6 bases; bases outside gene matches: 7. CDR1 is KGHSH and CDR2 is LQKENI in the germline V gene. The CDR3 spans 14 residues. The CDR3 spells CASSPDRGRDGYTF. CDR3 DNA: TGTGCCAGCTCCCCAGACAGGGGGCGGGATGGCTACACCTTC.

The J gene is TRBJ1-4, the V gene TRBV27, with a tentative D call TRBD1 (6 bases). Germline values: CDR1 MNHEY, CDR2 SMNVEV (reference sequence). This CDR3 is built from 13 residues. The V end lost 3 bases, the J end lost 11 bases, and 13 bases lay between the germline ends. CDR3 residues: CASSFTWGQKLFF. The CDR3 DNA follows: TGTGCCAGCAGTTTTACCTGGGGGCAGAAACTGTTTTTT.

The chain has TRBV6-5 and TRBJ1-1; possibly TRBD1 for D (6 bases). Germline V gene data show CDR1 as MNHEY and CDR2 as SVGAGI. Trimming removed 5 bases from V and 7 bases from J, with 14 bases in between. This CDR3 contains 13 residues. The CDR3 nucleotides read TGTGCCAGCAGTAACGGACAGAGAATTGAAGCTTTCTTT. It encodes CASSNGQRIEAFF.

This clone was seen only once. The chain links TRBV10-2 to TRBJ1-4, with D possibly matching TRBD1 (5 bases). The CDR3 is 15 amino acids. Germline V gene data show CDR1 as WSHSY and CDR2 as SAAADI. Trimming took 5 bases from V and 4 from J, leaving 14 bases between them. The CDR3: CASSSTGTHNEKLFF. CDR3 nucleotide sequence: TGCGCCAGCAGTTCAACCGGGACTCATAATGAAAAACTGTTTTTT.

The chain uses TRBV5-6 and TRBJ1-4; 9 nucleotides line up with TRBD1. V gave up 2 bases and J gave up 1 base; unmatched junction bases: 3. The CDR3 runs 16 residues. Per the germline V gene, CDR1 is SGHDT and CDR2 is YYEEEE. The CDR3 here is CASSFVTGGTNEKLFF. CDR3 sequence (DNA): TGTGCCAGCAGCTTTGTGACAGGGGGAACTAATGAAAAACTGTTTTTT.

The chain combines TRBV3-1 (or the pseudogene TRBV3-2) with TRBJ2-7, with D possibly being TRBD1 (6 bases). V was trimmed by 2 bases and J by 2 bases, leaving 22 bases between them. Germline lookup yields CDR1 LGHDT and CDR2 YNNKEL (reference sequence). CDR3 length: 18 residues. The CDR3 reads CASSQQGTQEVGPYEQYF. As DNA, the CDR3 is TGTGCCAGCAGCCAACAGGGGACGCAGGAGGTGGGCCCCTACGAGCAGTACTTC.

The chain uses TRBV4-1 and TRBJ2-5; the match to TRBD1 covers 7 bases. The CDR3 has 14 amino acids. Unmatched junction bases numbered 4, after V lost 1 base and J lost 5 bases. Looked up from germline, CDR1 is MGHRA and CDR2 is YSYEKL. Here the CDR3 DNA reads TGCGCCAGCAGCCAAGTAAACAGGGGCGAGACCCAGTACTTC. Protein product: CASSQVNRGETQYF.

This sequence joins TRBV19 and TRBJ2-2; TRBD2 is a possible D gene (5 bases). Between the trimmed V and J ends, which lost 1 base and 7 bases, there was a span of 13 bases. Germline CDR1 LNHDA, CDR2 SQIVND (reference sequence). The CDR3 is 15 amino acids. DNA for the CDR3: TGTGCCAGTAGTATAGCAAGGGTCCGGGACGGGGAGCTGTTTTTT. Protein product: CASSIARVRDGELFF.

The V gene is TRBV3-1 (or the pseudogene TRBV3-2), the J gene TRBJ2-1; 8 bases align to TRBD1. This CDR3 contains 15 residues. V was clipped by 9 bases and J by 6 bases; unmatched bases: 13. Germline CDR1 LGHDT, CDR2 YNNKEL (reference sequence). CDR3 sequence (DNA): TGTGCCAGTAGAGGACCCGGGACAGGAACCAATGAGCAGTTCTTC. It yields the protein CASRGPGTGTNEQFF.

The rearrangement links TRBV6-6 to TRBJ1-5, with D possibly matching TRBD1 (5 bases). Germline V CDR1 and CDR2: MNHNY, SVGAGI (reference sequence). CDR3 size: 16 residues. Trimming took 5 bases from V and 0 from J, leaving 14 bases between them. The CDR3 nucleotides read TGTGCCAGCAGTACTGTGGGGCACTATAGCAATCAGCCCCAGCATTTT. It is translated as CASSTVGHYSNQPQHF.

The genes are TRBV6-6 and TRBJ1-1, with unresolved D. Trimming pared 3 bases from V and 5 bases from J, leaving 7 bases between. Germline-derived CDR1 and CDR2 are MNHNY and SVGAGI (reference sequence). This CDR3 contains 12 residues. The CDR3 spells CASSYRETEAFF. The CDR3 coding sequence is TGTGCCAGCAGTTATCGGGAAACTGAAGCTTTCTTT.

This clone showed up just once. The chain carries TRBV4-1 and TRBJ2-1; TRBD2 matches at 9 bases. The CDR3 has 18 amino acids. With V trimmed by 1 base and J by 0 bases, 7 bases remained unmatched. The germline V gene has CDR1 MGHRA and CDR2 YSYEKL. The CDR3 nucleotides are TGCGCCAGCAGCCAAGGGCTAGCGGGGTCCAGCTCCTACAATGAGCAGTTCTTC. Translated: CASSQGLAGSSSYNEQFF.

The CDR3 protein is CASSSGTSAGEQFF. The CDR3 coding sequence is TGTGCCAGCAGCTCCGGGACTAGCGCGGGCGAGCAGTTCTTC. This chain connects TRBV7-3 to TRBJ2-1; TRBD2 matches 10 bases. Germline CDR1 is SGHTA and CDR2 is FQGTGA. There are 14 residues in the CDR3. Germline trimming cut 4 bases from V and 10 bases from J; bases unmatched to any gene: 7.